This T cell receptor (beta chain) was documented in a study of CD8+ T cells in alopecia areata. This clone was observed a few times. The antigen is unknown. Germline CDR1 reads KGHSH; CDR2 reads LQKENI. V lost 6 bases, J lost 11 bases, and 25 bases lay in between. The CDR3 extends over 15 amino acids. General study results and limits: Alphabeta T cells residing in normal skin are also sequenced in scalp samples. Against the mouse data, patients shared TCRs less clearly, possibly for HLA reasons.

Sequencing used cDNA as its template, made by extracting RNA and reverse transcribing it. Assay: immunoSEQ multiplex PCR; the TCRdb copy retains only in-frame clones and omits some. The sample shows about 37,000 clones, roughly 53% of them seen only once. CD4+ cells of several patients were further sorted as CD25+CD127-. As part of sample collection, lesional scalp punch biopsies and peripheral blood were taken from alopecia areata patients. J is TRBJ2-5 and V is TRBV18; a weak D match, TRBD2 (6 bases). This TCR was recovered from a human donor with alopecia areata. The sample taken for sequencing was CD4+ Tregs sorted from blood. In nucleotides, the CDR3 is TGTGCCAGCTCGCCCCGGGACTTGGGTACGTGGGAGCAGTACTTC. It specifies CASSPRDLGTWEQYF.